Listed below are T cell receptor beta chains from one sample, sequenced in a study of blood T cell repertoires in COVID-19. Assay: immunoSEQ multiplex PCR; the TCRdb copy retains only in-frame clones and omits some. This sample has under 250,000 clones; roughly 83% occur once, and the top ten carry around 2.6%. The sample consisted of peripheral blood. The receptors shown here come from a woman between 65 and 79 years old with active or convalescent COVID-19. CDR3s include the opening cysteine and the closing phenylalanine or tryptophan. The D gene is left open where the match is weak. Size values are once, few and many counts, or a class for expanded clones, and some rows have none.

V gene,clone size,J gene,D gene,CDR3 protein,CDR3 DNA
TRBV6-5,NA,TRBJ2-5,NA,CASRGGWEETQYF,TGTGCCAGCAGGGGAGGTTGGGAAGAGACCCAGTACTTC
TRBV6-5,NA,TRBJ1-2,NA,CASSTPRVYGYTF,TGTGCCAGCAGTACCCCGAGGGTCTATGGCTACACCTTC
TRBV9,NA,TRBJ1-5,NA,CASSKDGVDQPQHF,TGTGCCAGCAGCAAGGACGGGGTGGATCAGCCCCAGCATTTT
TRBV5-1,NA,TRBJ2-1,TRBD2,CASSLGGTTYNEQFF,TGCGCCAGCAGCTTGGGGGGGACTACCTACAATGAGCAGTTCTTC
TRBV10-3,NA,TRBJ2-7,TRBD1,CATARDSPYEQYF,TGTGCCACCGCCAGGGACAGCCCCTACGAGCAGTACTTC
TRBV11-2,few,TRBJ1-4,TRBD1,CASSLLGTANEKLFF,TGTGCCAGCAGCTTATTAGGGACAGCTAATGAAAAACTGTTTTTT
TRBV2,once,TRBJ1-4,NA,CASTRGAQRRLEKLFF,TGTGCCAGCACCCGGGGGGCCCAGAGGAGACTCGAAAAACTGTTTTTT
TRBV4-2,NA,TRBJ1-1,NA,CASSPVQVTEAFF,TGTGCCAGCAGCCCAGTACAGGTCACTGAAGCTTTCTTT
TRBV19,NA,TRBJ2-3,TRBD1,CASIPGQGSTDTQYF,TGTGCCAGTATACCCGGACAGGGGAGCACAGATACGCAGTATTTT
TRBV12-3/TRBV12-4,NA,TRBJ1-6,NA,CASSNAGYSPLHF,TGTGCCAGCAGTAACGCCGGGTATTCACCCCTCCACTTT
TRBV11-2,NA,TRBJ2-1,TRBD2,CASSFGTIDEQFF,TGTGCCAGCAGCTTCGGGACTATCGATGAGCAGTTCTTC
TRBV7-6,NA,TRBJ2-7,NA,CASSSPGRGRKQYF,TGTGCCAGCAGCTCCCCCGGGCGGGGAAGGAAGCAGTACTTC
TRBV19,once,TRBJ2-1,TRBD2,CASSIRLAGLNEQFF,TGTGCCAGTAGTATTCGACTAGCGGGACTCAATGAGCAGTTCTTC
TRBV5-4,NA,TRBJ2-2,TRBD2,CASSPGASGGANTGELFF,TGTGCCAGCAGCCCGGGGGCTAGCGGGGGGGCGAACACCGGGGAGCTGTTTTTT
TRBV11-2,once,TRBJ2-7,TRBD2,CASSLLESAGAYEQYF,TGTGCCAGCAGCTTATTAGAGTCGGCGGGGGCCTACGAGCAGTACTTC
TRBV7-2,few,TRBJ2-3,TRBD2,CASSLAPSGGGTDTQYF,TGTGCCAGCAGCTTAGCGCCTAGCGGGGGGGGCACAGATACGCAGTATTTT
TRBV24-1,NA,TRBJ2-3,NA,CATSDAIPTGSRTDTQYF,TGTGCCACCAGTGATGCCATCCCGACAGGTTCTCGCACAGATACGCAGTATTTT
TRBV5-4,NA,TRBJ2-7,TRBD1,CASSEGQGDPYEQYF,TGTGCCAGCAGCGAGGGACAGGGGGATCCCTACGAGCAGTACTTC
TRBV6-5,few,TRBJ1-3,TRBD1,CASSRTGLSGNTIYF,TGTGCCAGCAGCCGGACAGGACTCTCTGGAAACACCATATATTTT
TRBV19,NA,TRBJ2-3,NA,CASSMTAMWYF,TGTGCCAGTAGTATGACAGCAATGTGGTATTTT
TRBV28,NA,TRBJ1-5,TRBD1,CASSQRNLGQGGQPQHF,TGTGCCAGCAGTCAGCGAAATTTGGGACAGGGAGGGCAGCCCCAGCATTTT
TRBV28,NA,TRBJ1-1,NA,CASSLGVDSEAFF,TGTGCCAGCAGTTTGGGTGTTGACAGCGAAGCTTTCTTT
TRBV6-2/TRBV6-3,few,TRBJ2-4,NA,CASSPGPRGIQYF,TGTGCCAGCAGCCCGGGTCCGCGGGGCATTCAGTACTTC
TRBV5-1,NA,TRBJ2-2,NA,CASSLSTGRTGELFF,TGCGCCAGCAGCTTGTCGACAGGGAGGACCGGGGAGCTGTTTTTT
TRBV7-3,NA,TRBJ2-3,NA,CASSLTGGTDTQYF,TGTGCCAGCAGCTTAACAGGGGGCACAGATACGCAGTATTTT
TRBV18,once,TRBJ1-1,NA,CASSPQRGNTEAFF,TGTGCCAGCTCACCCCAAAGAGGGAACACTGAAGCTTTCTTT
TRBV30,NA,TRBJ1-3,TRBD1,CARSEGAQGNTIYF,TGTGCCCGGTCCGAGGGGGCGCAAGGAAACACCATATATTTT
TRBV11-3,NA,TRBJ1-4,TRBD1,CASSPGTGSEKLFF,TGTGCCAGCAGCCCCGGGACAGGCAGTGAAAAACTGTTTTTT
TRBV10-1,few,TRBJ2-2,TRBD1,CASRPGQATGELFF,TGCGCCAGCAGACCGGGACAGGCTACCGGGGAGCTGTTTTTT
TRBV2,NA,TRBJ2-2,NA,CASNYDRNTGELFF,TGTGCCAGCAACTATGACAGAAACACCGGGGAGCTGTTTTTT
TRBV7-9,few,TRBJ2-7,TRBD2,CASSLERGRHEQYF,TGTGCCAGCAGCTTAGAGCGGGGGAGACACGAGCAGTACTTC
TRBV25-1,NA,TRBJ1-4,TRBD1,CASSPTGGENEKLFF,TGTGCCAGCAGTCCGACAGGGGGAGAAAATGAAAAACTGTTTTTT
TRBV11-3,NA,TRBJ1-5,TRBD1,CASSWDRSNQPQHF,TGTGCCAGCAGCTGGGACAGAAGCAATCAGCCCCAGCATTTT
TRBV10-3,NA,TRBJ2-5,TRBD2,CAIVSSGGTQYF,TGTGCCATCGTCAGTTCGGGGGGGACCCAGTACTTC
TRBV5-1,few,TRBJ2-1,TRBD1,CASSSAGTGSYNEQFF,TGCGCCAGCAGCTCAGCCGGGACAGGGTCATACAATGAGCAGTTCTTC
TRBV3-1/TRBV3-2,NA,TRBJ2-5,TRBD2,CASSKAGLAAGETQYF,TGTGCCAGCAGCAAAGCGGGACTAGCGGCCGGTGAGACCCAGTACTTC
TRBV28,NA,TRBJ1-5,TRBD1,CASSGGQGASQPQHF,TGTGCCAGCAGTGGGGGACAGGGGGCCTCTCAGCCCCAGCATTTT
TRBV7-2,NA,TRBJ2-1,NA,CASSLARESYNEQFF,TGTGCCAGCAGCTTAGCCAGGGAAAGCTACAATGAGCAGTTCTTC
TRBV4-3,NA,TRBJ2-1,NA,CASSQAGLTGQFF,TGCGCCAGCAGCCAAGCTGGGCTCACAGGGCAGTTCTTC
TRBV25-1,NA,TRBJ2-1,TRBD2,CASSEIGASGVNEQFF,TGTGCCAGCAGTGAAATTGGCGCTAGCGGGGTCAATGAGCAGTTCTTC
TRBV28,NA,TRBJ1-4,TRBD1,CASSYGTGMEKLFF,TGTGCCAGCAGCTACGGGACAGGGATGGAAAAACTGTTTTTT
TRBV19,NA,TRBJ2-2,TRBD1,CASSISGQGANTGELFF,TGTGCCAGTAGTATAAGCGGACAGGGAGCTAACACCGGGGAGCTGTTTTTT
TRBV12-3/TRBV12-4,NA,TRBJ2-3,NA,CASSFEATQYF,TGTGCCAGCAGTTTCGAGGCTACGCAGTATTTT
TRBV3-1/TRBV3-2,NA,TRBJ1-5,NA,CASSQVGGNQPQHF,TGTGCCAGCAGCCAAGTAGGGGGAAATCAGCCCCAGCATTTT
TRBV28,NA,TRBJ1-5,NA,CASSLSGAYSNQPQHF,TGTGCCAGCAGTTTGTCAGGGGCTTATAGCAATCAGCCCCAGCATTTT
TRBV2,once,TRBJ2-4,NA,CASSSLAKNIQYF,TGTGCCAGCAGTTCCCTAGCCAAAAACATTCAGTACTTC
TRBV18,NA,TRBJ2-3,NA,CASSPLRGGLTDTQYF,TGTGCCAGCTCACCCCTTAGGGGGGGACTCACAGATACGCAGTATTTT
TRBV6-5,NA,TRBJ2-2,NA,CASSLITGELFF,TGTGCCAGCAGCTTAATCACCGGGGAGCTGTTTTTT
TRBV2,NA,TRBJ2-7,NA,CASRTAYEQYF,TGTGCCTCCCGGACAGCCTACGAGCAGTACTTC
TRBV6-5,NA,TRBJ2-7,NA,CASSYSSSGRYEQYF,TGTGCCAGCAGTTACTCGAGTAGCGGTCGTTACGAGCAGTACTTC
TRBV28,few,TRBJ1-6,NA,CASIDSLNSPLHF,TGTGCCAGCATCGACAGCCTTAATTCACCCCTCCACTTT
TRBV29-1,once,TRBJ1-2,NA,CSGAINYGYTF,TGCAGCGGAGCAATTAACTATGGCTACACCTTC
TRBV6-4,NA,TRBJ1-2,NA,CASSGHSTGDYGYTF,TGTGCCAGCAGTGGCCATTCCACGGGAGACTATGGCTACACCTTC
TRBV27,NA,TRBJ1-1,NA,CASSLQGIGTEAFF,TGTGCCAGCAGTTTACAGGGGATCGGCACTGAAGCTTTCTTT
TRBV27,few,TRBJ2-2,NA,CASTWRRGTNTGELFF,TGTGCCAGCACCTGGAGGCGCGGTACGAACACCGGGGAGCTGTTTTTT
TRBV28,NA,TRBJ2-1,TRBD1,CASSSRTGKANEKEQFF,TGTGCCAGCAGTTCCCGGACAGGGAAGGCCAATGAAAAGGAGCAGTTCTTC
TRBV27,NA,TRBJ2-3,NA,CASSLSVPEGTQYF,TGTGCCAGCAGTTTATCGGTGCCAGAGGGTACGCAGTATTTT
TRBV4-1,NA,TRBJ2-2,TRBD1,CASSVRGLTGSGTGELFF,TGCGCCAGCAGCGTAAGGGGCCTGACAGGGTCGGGCACCGGGGAGCTGTTTTTT
TRBV7-9,once,TRBJ2-3,NA,CASSSSGLTDTQYF,TGTGCCAGCAGCTCCAGCGGGCTCACAGATACGCAGTATTTT
TRBV5-1,NA,TRBJ2-5,TRBD2,CASSLEPRTSGGQETQYF,TGCGCCAGCAGCTTGGAGCCGAGGACTAGCGGGGGGCAAGAGACCCAGTACTTC